These 21 T cell receptor beta chains originate from one sample sequenced in a study of shared clonotypes between healthy human individuals. Clones were sequenced by immunoSEQ multiplex PCR, and TCRdb holds only the in-frame ones, with some missing. The table lists 150,000 to 200,000 clones, about 93% of them singletons, with 0.067% in the top ten. The sequenced sample was naive CD4+ T cells sorted from blood. The subset here: CD45RA+ positively selected. These receptors all stem from a woman aged 25 to 45 in good health.

This clone was seen once. The rearrangement uses TRBV5-1 and TRBJ1-4; TRBD1 agrees at 10 bases. CDR1 and CDR2 from the germline V gene are SGHRS and YFSETQ. J gave up 6 bases and V 0 bases, and 2 bases lay outside the gene matches. The CDR3 spans 15 residues. In nucleotides, the CDR3 is TGCGCCAGCAGCTTGGGAGGACAGGGGGATGAAAAACTGTTTTTT. This translates into CASSLGGQGDEKLFF.

This chain uses TRBV4-1 with TRBJ2-2; perhaps TRBD2 as D (6 bases). Between the trimmed V and J ends, which lost 1 base and 4 bases, there was a span of 10 bases. This CDR3 spans 15 amino acids. Germline V gene lookup returns CDR1 MGHRA and CDR2 YSYEKL. CDR3 DNA: TGCGCCAGCAGCCAAGTGGGAGGACGCACCGGGGAGCTGTTTTTT. It translates to CASSQVGGRTGELFF.

The V and J genes are TRBV7-6 and TRBJ1-1, with D tentatively TRBD1 (5 bases). Germline CDR1 SGHVS, CDR2 FNYEAQ. The CDR3 sequence is 13 residues long. Trimming took off 5 bases at V and 2 bases at J, with 9 bases between the two ends. CDR3 amino acids: CASSRGQNTEAFF. CDR3 coding DNA: TGTGCCAGCAGCCGAGGACAAAACACTGAAGCTTTCTTT.

This chain uses TRBV27 with TRBJ1-4; D may be TRBD1 (5 bases). This CDR3 spans 15 amino acids. The germline gives CDR1 MNHEY, CDR2 SMNVEV (reference sequence). V lost 2 bases, J lost 7 bases, and 14 bases lay in between. The chain's CDR3 is CASSLVPGRREKLFF. The DNA of the CDR3 is TGTGCCAGCAGTTTAGTCCCAGGGAGGCGTGAAAAACTGTTTTTT.

This clone was found once. J is TRBJ1-2 and V is TRBV6-5; D is undetermined. The CDR3 totals 14 residues. Trimming removed 5 bases from V and 10 bases from J, with 20 bases in between. From germline, CDR1 is MNHEY and CDR2 SVGAGI. DNA for the CDR3: TGTGCCAGCAGTCCCGGGTCTCTGTCCCTCTACTACACCTTC. This sequence encodes CASSPGSLSLYYTF.

The rearrangement links TRBV29-1 to TRBJ1-1; 8 bases align to TRBD1. Germline trimming cut 5 bases from V and 4 bases from J; bases unmatched to any gene: 3. Germline V gene sequence: CDR1 SQVTM, CDR2 ANQGSEA. The CDR3 contains 12 residues. The CDR3 sequence: CSVTGGSTEAFF. In nucleotides, the CDR3 is TGCAGCGTTACAGGGGGAAGCACTGAAGCTTTCTTT.

The J gene is TRBJ2-1, the V gene TRBV10-2; a weak D match, TRBD1 (6 bases). CDR3 length: 15 amino acids. Germline assignment: CDR1 WSHSY and CDR2 SAAADI. V lost 6 bases and J lost 0, with 12 bases in between. The DNA of the CDR3 is TGCGCCAGCAGAGATACAGGGTTCTCCTACAATGAGCAGTTCTTC. It specifies CASRDTGFSYNEQFF.

With regard to this clone: The same CDR3 is also encoded by other DNA sequences in this sample. The chain employs TRBV28 and TRBJ1-4; D not resolved. This CDR3 has 11 residues. CDR1 is MDHEN and CDR2 is SYDVKM in the germline V gene. Trimming removed 2 bases from V and 8 bases from J, with 3 bases in between. DNA for the CDR3: TGTGCCAGCAGTTTAGGGGAAAAACTGTTTTTT. It is translated as CASSLGEKLFF.

The chain has TRBV19 and TRBJ2-3; 7 bases are shared with TRBD1. The CDR3 has 14 amino acids. With 2 bases clipped from V and 1 base from J, the junction kept 0 bases outside the gene matches. Germline CDR1 reads LNHDA; CDR2 reads SQIVND (reference sequence). CDR3 protein: CASSIRGRTDTQYF. CDR3 sequence (DNA): TGTGCCAGTAGTATAAGGGGGCGCACAGATACGCAGTATTTT. Combining the CDR3 with reference TRBV19 and TRBJ2-3 gives the whole variable domain DGGITQSPKYLFRKEGQNVTLSCEQNLNHDAMYWYRQDPGQGLRLIYYSQIVNDFQKGDIAEGYSVSREKKESFPLTVTSAQKNPTAFYLCASSIRGRTDTQYFGPGTRLTVL.

V gene TRBV19 combines with J gene TRBJ1-2; D ambiguous. CDR3 length: 14 amino acids. The V end was cut by 0 bases, the J end by 7 bases, with 12 bases between. Germline-derived CDR1 and CDR2 are LNHDA and SQIVND (reference sequence). The CDR3: CASSIENPSAGYTF. In DNA, the CDR3 is TGTGCCAGTAGTATAGAAAACCCATCGGCTGGCTACACCTTC.

The rearrangement links TRBV4-1 to TRBJ2-3, with TRBD2 matching over 16 bases. Germline loops: CDR1 MGHRA, CDR2 YSYEKL. V shed 2 bases, J shed 5 bases, and the junction held 4 bases outside the gene matches. This CDR3 has 17 amino acids. CDR3 protein: CASSQIGTSGGGDTQYF. The CDR3 nucleotides are TGCGCCAGCAGCCAAATTGGGACTAGCGGGGGGGGAGATACGCAGTATTTT.

The chain combines TRBV7-8 with TRBJ2-7; perhaps TRBD2 as D (5 bases). This CDR3 is built from 14 residues. With 5 bases removed from V and 6 bases from J, the gap between germline ends came to 17 bases. The germline V gene encodes CDR1 SGHVS and CDR2 FQNEAQ. CDR3 sequence reads: CASSPAGIKIEQYF. CDR3 nucleotides: TGTGCCAGCAGCCCCGCCGGGATCAAGATCGAGCAGTACTTC.

This clone was seen a single time. The chain links TRBV19 to TRBJ1-5, with unresolved D. Germline CDR1 and CDR2: LNHDA and SQIVND (reference sequence). V dropped 6 bases and J dropped 4 bases, with 7 bases sitting between them. CDR3 length: 12 residues. This CDR3 is CASSPTNQPQHF. The CDR3 nucleotides are TGTGCCAGTAGCCCAACTAATCAGCCCCAGCATTTT.

This chain joins TRBV5-1 and TRBJ2-5, with TRBD2 identical over 10 bases. V lost 0 bases and J lost 5; bases outside the gene matches: 4. From germline, CDR1 is SGHRS and CDR2 YFSETQ. CDR3 length: 15 residues. This chain's CDR3 is CASSLESSGSETQYF. The CDR3 nucleotides read TGCGCCAGCAGCTTGGAATCTAGCGGGAGTGAGACCCAGTACTTC.

J is TRBJ2-5 and V is TRBV10-3; D unresolved. The DNA end lines up better with TRBJ2-7; the J call may be wrong. Germline V lookup: CDR1 ENHRY, CDR2 SYGVKD. The CDR3 has 15 residues. The CDR3 loop reads CAISAVGNSPYEQYF. The CDR3 coding sequence is TGTGCCATCAGTGCCGTCGGCAACAGCCCTTACGAGCAGTACTTC.

The chain joins TRBV5-1 to TRBJ2-3; TRBD2 is a possible D gene (5 bases). There are 16 residues in the CDR3. The germline CDR1 and CDR2 sequences are SGHRS and YFSETQ. V gave up 2 bases and J gave up 0 bases, with 13 bases separating them. The CDR3 region is CASSLGGLTSTDTQYF. The CDR3 DNA reads TGCGCCAGCAGCTTAGGAGGACTCACTAGCACAGATACGCAGTATTTT.

This chain joins TRBV4-1 and TRBJ2-7; 8 bases map to TRBD2. Germline V CDR1 and CDR2: MGHRA, YSYEKL. The CDR3 loop spans 14 amino acids. The junction had 0 bases not matched to a gene; V was cut back by 1 base and J by 1 base. The DNA of the CDR3 is TGCGCCAGCAGCCAAGCGGGAGGGTCCTACGAGCAGTACTTC. This encodes CASSQAGGSYEQYF.

This chain connects TRBV11-2 to TRBJ2-7; 8 bases map to TRBD2. Germline lookup yields CDR1 SGHAT and CDR2 FQNNGV. CDR3 length: 16 amino acids. Unmatched junction bases numbered 13, after V lost 5 bases and J lost 4 bases. In DNA, the CDR3 is TGTGCCAGCAGCCCCAAGGGGGGACTAGGATCATACGAGCAGTACTTC. Translated: CASSPKGGLGSYEQYF.

V usage is TRBV5-1 and J usage is TRBJ2-7; TRBD2 matches at 9 bases. Per germline, CDR1 SGHRS and CDR2 YFSETQ. The CDR3 is 16 amino acids. With V trimmed by 2 bases and J by 2 bases, 8 bases remained unmatched. The CDR3 sequence: CASSLIGGRAPYEQYF. As DNA, the CDR3 is TGCGCCAGCAGCTTAATTGGCGGGAGGGCCCCCTACGAGCAGTACTTC.

For the CDR3, the DNA is TGCAGCGTCGTCCCAGACAGGGTTCCAGCTTTCTTT. Its protein product is CSVVPDRVPAFF. This sequence joins TRBV29-1 and TRBJ1-1; 7 bases are a match to TRBD1. The germline V gene has CDR1 SQVTM and CDR2 ANQGSEA. This CDR3 contains 12 residues. The V segment lost 6 bases and the J segment 10 bases; nucleotides outside the gene matches: 11.

V is TRBV23-1 and J is TRBJ1-5; unclear D gene. TRBV23-1 is given ORF status, its function remaining uncertain. With 7 bases removed from V and 5 bases from J, the gap between germline ends came to 18 bases. The CDR3 has 15 residues. The CDR3 loop reads CASITVGGGDQPQHF. DNA of the CDR3: TGCGCCAGCATCACTGTGGGCGGAGGTGATCAGCCCCAGCATTTT.